A single sample is the source of the 8 T cell receptor beta chains below, sequenced in a study of T cell repertoires in cytomegalovirus infection. TCRdb called the reads again in MiXCR, with one record for every CDR3 protein. The repertoire holds 350,000 to 500,000 distinct CDR3 sequences, approximately 31% seen once, with roughly 15% in the top ten. Sequencing was performed on PBMCs. All receptors derive from a human donor in good health (CMV status not recorded). Some clones in this sample may be carry-over from other donors' samples.

CDR3: CASSLNRFGTEAFF. CDR3 DNA sequence: TGTGCCAGCAGCTTAAACAGGTTCGGCACTGAAGCTTTCTTT. The chain has TRBV11-1 and TRBJ1-1; tentative D call: TRBD1 (5 bases). The germline V gene encodes CDR1 SGHAT and CDR2 FQDESV (reference sequence). CDR3 length equals 14 residues. Trimming removed 2 bases at V and 4 bases at J, with 11 bases between.

The chain recombines TRBV29-1 with TRBJ1-1; 7 bases are a match to TRBD1. Germline assignment: CDR1 SQVTM and CDR2 ANQGSEA. V lost 3 bases and J lost 4; bases outside the gene matches: 8. CDR3 length: 14 amino acids. CDR3 DNA sequence: TGCAGCGTTGAGACGACAGGGTGGCTCACTGAAGCTTTCTTT. Residues: CSVETTGWLTEAFF.

This clonotype was observed at least ten times. The V call is TRBV7-2, the J call TRBJ2-7; perhaps D is TRBD1 or TRBD2 (5 bases each). Trimming shortened V by 2 bases and J by 11 bases, and 16 bases separated the two germline ends. Germline loops: CDR1 SGHTA, CDR2 FQGNSA. The CDR3 extends over 13 amino acids. For the CDR3, the DNA is TGTGCCAGCAGCTTAAAACTGGGGACGAGCGAGTACTTC. This translates into CASSLKLGTSEYF.

This chain joins TRBV12-3 or TRBV12-4 and TRBJ2-1; TRBD2 matches at 8 bases. With V trimmed by 2 bases and J by 5 bases, 5 bases remained unmatched. The CDR3 is 15 amino acids. The CDR3 nucleotides are TGTGCCAGCAGTTTATCTAGCGGGCCACACAATGAGCAGTTCTTC. This encodes CASSLSSGPHNEQFF.

The table lists this clonotype with many counts. The V call is TRBV7-2, the J call TRBJ2-1; no firm D call. The germline V gene has CDR1 SGHTA and CDR2 FQGNSA. Trimming took 11 bases from V and 2 from J, leaving 22 bases between them. The CDR3 runs to 16 residues. This CDR3 reads CASSRAAGIPYNEQFF. The CDR3 DNA is TGTGCCTCCTCACGGGCGGCTGGGATCCCCTACAATGAGCAGTTCTTC.

This clonotype was recorded many times. J is TRBJ2-7 and V is TRBV7-8; TRBD1 might be the D (7 bases). Deletions cut 4 bases from V and 7 bases from J, with 17 bases between. The CDR3 totals 14 residues. The germline gives CDR1 SGHVS, CDR2 FQNEAQ. Written as DNA, the CDR3 is TGTGCCAGCAGCTCCCGGACAGGCGGAGGGGAGCAGTACTTC. It encodes CASSSRTGGGEQYF.

V and J are TRBV6-2 or TRBV6-3 and TRBJ1-4; no firm D call. Trimming stripped 5 bases from V and 11 bases from J, with 6 bases between. CDR3 size: 10 residues. Per the germline V gene, CDR1 is MNHEY and CDR2 is SVGEGT. The CDR3: CASSQEKLFF. The CDR3 DNA is TGTGCCAGCAGTCAGGAGAAACTGTTTTTT.

The V gene is TRBV20-1, the J gene TRBJ1-5; no firm D call. Germline CDR1 DFQATT, CDR2 SNEGSKA (reference sequence). The CDR3 extends over 16 amino acids. Trimming took 0 bases from V and 2 from J, leaving 14 bases between them. The CDR3 DNA sequence: TGCAGTGCTAGAGATCTGGAAAATTCGGGCAATCAGCCCCAGCATTTT. Its protein product is CSARDLENSGNQPQHF.